Reported below is one TCR beta chain. What it recognizes is unknown. This record belongs to a study of T cell clones after liver transplantation. Whole-study context: Three of the eight recipients were HCV-positive; the rest had non-autoimmune, non-viral transplant indications. Draws occurred before transplant, before withdrawal, and after complete or failed withdrawal. Study results and limitations: Graft donor-reactive T cells possibly entered the graft instead of undergoing deletion.

The assay was immunoSEQ multiplex PCR, and TCRdb's table has in-frame clones only and misses some. The sample consists of around 71,000 clones, roughly 80% of them appearing once. Looked up from germline, CDR1 is SGHVS and CDR2 is FQNEAQ. This CDR3 comprises 15 residues. J lost 11 bases, V lost 1 base, and 9 bases had no gene match. Thawed unstimulated PBMCs were FACS-sorted by CD3, CD4 and CD8 into two populations. This clonotype was sampled from a human patient who received a liver transplant. Certain T cells may be donor cells from the graft. This chain links TRBV7-8 with TRBJ1-4; 8 nucleotides align to TRBD1. The specimen comprised CD4+ T cells from blood, sampled 12 months after liver transplant. CDR3: CASSLVPGQVGKLFF. CDR3 bases: TGTGCCAGCAGCTTAGTTCCGGGACAGGTGGGGAAACTGTTTTTT. Variable domain in full (rest from reference TRBV7-8 and TRBJ1-4): GAGVSQSPRYKVAKRGQDVALRCDPISGHVSLFWYQQALGQGPEFLTYFQNEAQLDKSGLPSDRFFAERPEGSVSTLKIQRTQQEDSAVYLCASSLVPGQVGKLFFGSGTQLSVL.